These T cell receptor beta chains were read from a single sample in a study of blood T cell repertoires in COVID-19. Here immunoSEQ multiplex PCR was the method, and the copy in TCRdb shows in-frame clones only, minus some. The sample includes tens of thousands of clones, over 65% seen only once; the top ten take around 60%. Sequencing was performed on peripheral blood. Receptor source: a man older than 75 with acute or convalescent COVID-19. The CDR3 runs from the conserved cysteine through the conserved F or W. A D gene is named only where the DNA matches it firmly. Clone size appears in some rows only: once, few, many, or a class for an expanded clone.

v_gene	j_gene	d_gene	len	abundance	CDR3aa	CDR3nt
TRBV9	TRBJ1-1	TRBD1	14	NA	CASSVGQGGTEAFF	TGTGCCAGCAGCGTAGGACAGGGTGGCACTGAAGCTTTCTTT
TRBV6-2/TRBV6-3	TRBJ2-4	TRBD2	16	NA	CASSSSGSLAKNIQYF	TGTGCCAGCAGCTCCAGCGGGAGCCTAGCCAAAAACATTCAGTACTTC
TRBV24-1	TRBJ1-1	NA	13	few	CATRFGPNTEAFF	TGTGCCACTCGCTTTGGCCCGAACACTGAAGCTTTCTTT
TRBV7-9	TRBJ2-1	NA	17	few	CASSLGLTATLHNEQFF	TGTGCCAGCAGCTTAGGTTTGACTGCCACACTTCACAATGAGCAGTTCTTC
TRBV6-1	TRBJ2-7	TRBD1	15	NA	CASSESGTGGYEQYF	TGTGCCAGCAGTGAATCAGGGACAGGGGGCTACGAGCAGTACTTC
TRBV5-4	TRBJ1-2	NA	12	NA	CASSPDSYGYTF	TGTGCCAGCAGCCCTGACAGCTATGGCTACACCTTC
TRBV30	TRBJ2-7	NA	12	NA	CAWSVHGYEQYF	TGTGCCTGGAGTGTACATGGTTACGAGCAGTACTTC
TRBV28	TRBJ1-2	NA	13	few	CASNTPQRYGYTF	TGTGCCAGCAACACCCCCCAGCGCTATGGCTACACCTTC
TRBV5-5	TRBJ2-7	NA	16	NA	CASSILRGRGYYEQYF	TGTGCCAGCAGCATCCTCAGGGGCAGAGGCTACTACGAGCAGTACTTC
TRBV28	TRBJ1-1	NA	14	NA	CASSTPTQNTEAFF	TGTGCCAGCAGTACGCCGACTCAGAACACTGAAGCTTTCTTT
TRBV7-8	TRBJ1-4	TRBD1	16	NA	CASSLGLGTDNEKLFF	TGTGCCAGCAGCCTCGGTCTCGGGACAGATAATGAAAAACTGTTTTTT
TRBV3-1/TRBV3-2	TRBJ1-1	NA	14	NA	CASSQGGGRTEAFF	TGTGCCAGCAGCCAAGGGGGCGGCCGGACTGAAGCTTTCTTT
TRBV7-3	TRBJ2-1	TRBD2	15	NA	CASSLGREFYNEQFF	TGTGCCAGCAGCTTGGGGCGGGAGTTTTACAATGAGCAGTTCTTC
TRBV5-8	TRBJ2-7	TRBD2	15	NA	CASSPERGDAYEQYF	TGTGCCAGCAGCCCCGAGCGGGGGGACGCCTACGAGCAGTACTTC
TRBV15	TRBJ2-1	TRBD1	15	NA	CATSRETGQYNEQFF	TGTGCCACCAGCAGAGAGACAGGGCAGTACAATGAGCAGTTCTTC
TRBV7-2	TRBJ2-5	TRBD2	16	NA	CASSRGLAGGRETQYF	TGTGCCAGCAGCAGAGGACTAGCGGGGGGGAGGGAGACCCAGTACTTC
TRBV20-1	TRBJ2-5	TRBD2	16	NA	CSASSLSSGVQETQYF	TGCAGTGCTAGTAGTCTTTCTAGCGGGGTGCAAGAGACCCAGTACTTC
TRBV2	TRBJ2-5	TRBD1	15	NA	CASRLQGARSETQYF	TGTGCCAGCAGGTTACAGGGGGCGCGGAGTGAGACCCAGTACTTC
TRBV7-3	TRBJ2-5	TRBD1	15	NA	CASSLTKGAGKTQYF	TGTGCCAGCAGCTTAACGAAGGGGGCAGGAAAGACCCAGTACTTC
TRBV24-1	TRBJ1-3	NA	15	NA	CATRRHRDPGNTIYF	TGTGCCACTCGTCGGCACAGGGACCCTGGAAACACCATATATTTT
TRBV4-1	TRBJ2-3	NA	17	once	CASSQDLSWARTDTQYF	TGCGCCAGCAGCCAAGATTTGAGTTGGGCGCGCACAGATACGCAGTATTTT
TRBV24-1	TRBJ2-1	NA	14	NA	CATSPGGSYNEQFF	TGTGCCACCAGCCCCGGGGGTAGCTACAATGAGCAGTTCTTC
TRBV12-3/TRBV12-4	TRBJ2-7	NA	13	NA	CASSLTGSYEQYF	TGTGCCAGCAGTTTAACGGGGTCCTACGAGCAGTACTTC
TRBV11-3	TRBJ2-4	NA	14	few	CASSLGAGPNIQYF	TGTGCCAGCAGCTTGGGCGCAGGGCCAAACATTCAGTACTTC
TRBV28	TRBJ2-3	TRBD1	16	NA	CASSSRDRAGTDTQYF	TGTGCCAGCAGTTCCCGGGACAGGGCAGGCACAGATACGCAGTATTTT
TRBV6-5	TRBJ2-1	TRBD2	15	NA	CASSPGTSGRAAQFF	TGTGCCAGCAGTCCTGGGACTAGCGGGAGAGCTGCGCAGTTCTTC
TRBV27	TRBJ2-6	TRBD1	16	NA	CASKRDRASGANVLTF	TGTGCCAGCAAGCGGGACAGGGCCTCTGGGGCCAACGTCCTGACTTTC
TRBV30	TRBJ2-1	TRBD2	16	once	CAWSLSGRADYNEQFF	TGTGCCTGGAGTCTTAGCGGGAGGGCCGACTACAATGAGCAGTTCTTC
TRBV6-2/TRBV6-3	TRBJ2-2	NA	14	NA	CASSVQGGTGELFF	TGTGCCAGCAGCGTCCAGGGGGGCACCGGGGAGCTGTTTTTT
TRBV2	TRBJ1-5	NA	16	NA	CASRTDRARGNQPQHF	TGTGCCAGCAGAACCGACAGAGCTCGGGGCAATCAGCCCCAGCATTTT
TRBV3-1/TRBV3-2	TRBJ2-3	TRBD1	17	NA	CASSRPNRGRGTDTQYF	TGTGCCAGCAGCCGCCCAAACAGGGGGCGCGGCACAGATACGCAGTATTTT
TRBV7-9	TRBJ2-7	TRBD2	16	NA	CASSFPSSGIQHEQYF	TGTGCCAGCAGCTTCCCTAGTAGCGGGATCCAACACGAGCAGTACTTC
TRBV15	TRBJ2-1	NA	14	NA	CAVGSRVGNNEQFF	TGTGCCGTCGGGAGCAGGGTGGGAAACAATGAGCAGTTCTTC